This TCR beta chain was identified during a study of blood T cell repertoires in COVID-19. Recruits, aged roughly 18 to 95 years, lived in approximately 26 US areas. Authors' processing steps: Amplification from reference gene primers served as the basis for estimated nucleated cell counts. TCRdb's copy holds only in-frame clones and misses some; the assay was immunoSEQ multiplex PCR. The DNA gave D and trimming, while V, J and clone size come from that table. The sample lists approximately 200,000 clones; roughly 90% were seen once. Germline-derived CDR1 and CDR2 are SGHRS and YFSETQ. This CDR3 spans 13 amino acids. The V and J ends lost 0 bases and 6 bases respectively, with 7 bases between them.

V is TRBV5-1 and J is TRBJ1-5; D is uncertain. The sample taken for sequencing was PBMCs or T cells enriched from blood (not recorded which). This receptor was taken from a woman in her thirties who had been exposed to COVID-19. CDR3 coding DNA: TGCGCCAGCAGCTTGGGGGGAGGTCAGCCCCAGCATTTT. As protein: CASSLGGGQPQHF.